This record looks at one T cell receptor beta chain sequence and its context. Its matching antigen is unknown. This entry is derived from a study of cytomegalovirus exposure and HLA in healthy donors. Study conclusions and caveats: In the approximately 130 validation repertoires, a later analysis found that first-cohort TCR clusters tended to co-occur.

The CDR3 spans 15 residues. The germline gives CDR1 MNHEY, CDR2 SVGAGI. V was cut by 8 bases and J by 4 bases, with 18 bases left in between. Generated by immunoSEQ multiplex PCR, the TCRdb table keeps only in-frame clones and is missing some. The sample consists of about 160,000 clones, 86% of them appearing once. The clonotype originates from a woman aged 30 to 39 in good health and CMV-seronegative. The rearrangement links TRBV6-5 to TRBJ1-3; D unclear. What was sequenced was PBMCs. The CDR3 protein is CASGKGTAFGNTIYF. The CDR3 region has the DNA TGTGCCAGCGGAAAAGGAACAGCTTTCGGAAACACCATATATTTT.